The clone carrying this T cell receptor beta chain has ten or more counts. V shed 6 bases and J shed 4 bases, with 9 bases lying between them. CDR1 is MNHNS, CDR2 SASEGT, per germline. There are 13 residues in the CDR3. These data come from a study of T cell repertoires in cytomegalovirus infection. TCRdb reanalysed the reads using MiXCR and keeps one entry per CDR3 protein. The table has about 140,000 distinct CDR3 sequences, 5% to 6.5% seen once. This TCR derives from a human donor in good health (CMV status not recorded). Some clones in this sample may be carry-over from other donors' samples. The sample taken for sequencing was PBMCs. The V gene is TRBV6-1, the J gene TRBJ1-4; a possible D gene is TRBD1 (6 bases). CDR3 residues: CASRRQVNEKLFF. The CDR3 DNA follows: TGTGCCAGCAGACGACAGGTTAATGAAAAACTGTTTTTT.